A single sample gave rise to the 22 T cell receptor beta chains below, sequenced in a study of blood T cell repertoires in COVID-19. Sequencing used immunoSEQ multiplex PCR; TCRdb keeps in-frame clones, though not all of them. The sample has approximately 230,000 clones, around 89% seen once. Sequencing was done on a sample of PBMCs or T cells enriched from blood (not recorded which). The receptor source for this set is a woman in her twenties or thirties who had recovered from COVID-19.

The chain employs TRBV6-6 and TRBJ1-1; D remains unclear. Per germline, CDR1 MNHNY and CDR2 SVGAGI (reference sequence). The CDR3 is 14 amino acids. The germline V and J ends were trimmed by 3 bases and 0 bases, with 8 bases remaining between them. In nucleotides, the CDR3 is TGTGCCAGCAGTTATGGGCCAGTGAACACTGAAGCTTTCTTT. It codes for CASSYGPVNTEAFF.

The chain combines TRBV3-1 (or the pseudogene TRBV3-2) with TRBJ2-7; tentatively, D is TRBD2 (6 bases). This CDR3 region has 16 residues. The germline V gene encodes CDR1 LGHDT and CDR2 YNNKEL (reference sequence). Trimming stripped 1 base from V and 3 bases from J, with 16 bases between. The CDR3 sequence: CASSQVITGRSYEQYF. The CDR3 nucleotides are TGTGCCAGCAGCCAAGTTATTACGGGGAGGAGCTACGAGCAGTACTTC.

V is TRBV20-1 and J is TRBJ1-1, with a possible D match to TRBD1 (6 bases). Looked up from germline, CDR1 is DFQATT and CDR2 is SNEGSKA (reference sequence). CDR3 length equals 11 residues. The V end lost 5 bases, the J end lost 7 bases, and 11 bases lay between the germline ends. CDR3 loop: CSAFGQSEAFF. Written as DNA, the CDR3 is TGCAGTGCTTTTGGACAGAGTGAAGCTTTCTTT.

The chain links TRBV3-1 (or the pseudogene TRBV3-2) to TRBJ2-3; D is possibly TRBD2 (5 bases). The CDR3 extends over 12 amino acids. Germline CDR1 is LGHDT and CDR2 is YNNKEL (reference sequence). With 1 base removed from V and 7 bases from J, the gap between germline ends came to 6 bases. The CDR3 is CASSQVTNTQYF. The CDR3 coding sequence is TGTGCCAGCAGCCAAGTGACTAATACGCAGTATTTT.

The chain has TRBV9 and TRBJ2-2; 8 bases are a match to TRBD1. Trimming removed 2 bases from V and 3 bases from J; junction bases left unmatched: 3. Germline V gene sequence: CDR1 SGDLS, CDR2 YYNGEE. The length of the CDR3 is 15 residues. CDR3: CASSVADRDTGELFF. The CDR3 DNA is TGTGCCAGCAGCGTGGCGGACAGGGACACCGGGGAGCTGTTTTTT.

The chain couples TRBV30 to TRBJ2-6; 7 bases match TRBD1. The CDR3 covers 16 residues. The germline V gene has CDR1 GTSNPN and CDR2 SVGIG (reference sequence). V trimming: 5 bases; J trimming: 0 bases; junction bases outside the gene matches: 7. CDR3 nucleotide sequence: TGTGCCTGGCACAGGGGAGACCTCTCTGGGGCCAACGTCCTGACTTTC. It yields the protein CAWHRGDLSGANVLTF.

V usage is TRBV21-1 and J usage is TRBJ1-2; TRBD1 is taken as the D call from the table, unchecked against the DNA. TRBV21-1 is a pseudogene. The CDR3 extends over 14 amino acids. CDR3 in amino acids: CASTRDRERCGYTF. The CDR3 coding sequence is TGTGCCAGCACTCGGGACAGGGAGCGGTGTGGCTACACCTTC.

V gene TRBV2 combines with J gene TRBJ1-2, with D tentatively TRBD1 (6 bases). The germline gives CDR1 SNHLY, CDR2 FYNNEI. The CDR3 length is 14 residues. V shed 3 bases and J shed 7 bases, with 15 bases lying between them. The CDR3 coding sequence is TGTGCCAGCAGTGACGGTCAGGGGATAGCTGGCTACACCTTC. It is translated as CASSDGQGIAGYTF.

The rearrangement joins TRBV10-3 to TRBJ2-7; D is ambiguous. The CDR3 loop spans 13 amino acids. CDR1 ENHRY and CDR2 SYGVKD come from the germline V gene. Deletions cut 3 bases from V and 6 bases from J, with 12 bases between. CDR3 region: CAISDPGASEQYF. DNA for the CDR3: TGTGCCATCAGTGACCCAGGCGCCTCCGAGCAGTACTTC.

The CDR3 DNA reads TGTGCCAGCAGTTTATCGGGACAGGACACAGATACGCAGTATTTT. Its translation is CASSLSGQDTDTQYF. The chain is built from TRBV27 and TRBJ2-3; TRBD1 matches 8 bases. V lost 0 bases to trimming and J lost 2 bases; unmatched junction nucleotides: 1. The germline V gene encodes CDR1 MNHEY and CDR2 SMNVEV (reference sequence). The CDR3 spans 15 residues.

The chain joins TRBV7-2 to TRBJ1-2; D is perhaps TRBD1 (6 bases). Deletions cut 0 bases from V and 5 bases from J, with 10 bases between. The CDR3 has 14 residues. Germline V gene lookup returns CDR1 SGHTA and CDR2 FQGNSA. The CDR3 DNA follows: TGTGCCAGCAGCTTAGCGATGGGGGCTTATGGCTACACCTTC. It codes for CASSLAMGAYGYTF.

This sequence joins TRBV7-2 and TRBJ2-7; TRBD1 aligns across 10 bases. The CDR3 is 15 amino acids. Germline V gene lookup returns CDR1 SGHTA and CDR2 FQGNSA. Trimming at V came to 3 bases and at J to 6 bases, leaving 8 bases not matched to a gene. The CDR3 nucleotides are TGTGCCAGCAGCTTGCTCCGGGACAGGGGATCCGAGCAGTACTTC. Its translation is CASSLLRDRGSEQYF.

The CDR3 DNA sequence: TGTGCCAGCACCCCCCCTAGCGGGCACTCCTACAATGAGCAGTTCTTC. Translation gives CASTPPSGHSYNEQFF. V gene TRBV7-8 combines with J gene TRBJ2-1; TRBD2 matches 8 bases. CDR1 is SGHVS, CDR2 FQNEAQ, per germline. The CDR3 sequence is 16 residues long. J lost 0 bases, V lost 7 bases, and 8 bases had no gene match.

The chain combines TRBV5-4 with TRBJ1-1; no reliable D call. This CDR3 has 11 residues. CDR1 SGHNT and CDR2 YYREEE come from the germline V gene (reference sequence). Trimming left V 5 bases short and J 3 bases short, with 5 bases between. The CDR3 DNA sequence: TGTGCCAGCAGAACGGACACTGAAGCTTTCTTT. Its protein product is CASRTDTEAFF.

V and J are TRBV3-1 (or the pseudogene TRBV3-2) and TRBJ2-5; tentative D call: TRBD2 (6 bases). Trimming removed 1 base from V and 5 bases from J, with 11 bases in between. CDR1 LGHDT and CDR2 YNNKEL come from the germline V gene (reference sequence). This CDR3 is 14 amino acids long. CDR3 nucleotide sequence: TGTGCCAGCAGCCAAGGGATGCGGGATGAGACCCAGTACTTC. Translating gives CASSQGMRDETQYF.

The chain's CDR3 is CASSLLDRGPMGYGYTF. The DNA of the CDR3 is TGTGCCAGCAGTTTATTGGACAGGGGGCCGATGGGGTATGGCTACACCTTC. The chain employs TRBV28 and TRBJ1-2; 11 nucleotides agree with TRBD1. V lost 1 base to trimming and J lost 5 bases; unmatched junction nucleotides: 9. This CDR3 is 17 amino acids long. The germline gives CDR1 MDHEN, CDR2 SYDVKM.

As regards this clone: The sample contains more than one DNA sequence encoding this CDR3. The chain combines TRBV11-3 with TRBJ2-3; no clear D. Germline-derived CDR1 and CDR2 are SGHNT and YENEEA. The germline V and J ends were trimmed by 1 base and 6 bases, with 11 bases remaining between them. The CDR3 spans 14 residues. CDR3 residues: CASSLGAGSDTQYF. The CDR3 DNA follows: TGTGCCAGCAGCTTAGGGGCCGGTTCGGATACGCAGTATTTT. Full variable domain (outside the CDR3, taken from reference TRBV11-3 and TRBJ2-3): EAGVVQSPRYKIIEKKQPVAFWCNPISGHNTLYWYLQNLGQGPELLIRYENEEAVDDSQLPKDRFSAERLKGVDSTLKIQPAELGDSAVYLCASSLGAGSDTQYFGPGTRLTVL.

V gene TRBV5-4 combines with J gene TRBJ1-2; D gene ambiguous. V was shortened by 2 bases and J by 0 bases, with 5 bases between the two germline ends. Germline loops: CDR1 SGHNT, CDR2 YYREEE (reference sequence). The CDR3 runs 13 residues. CDR3 DNA: TGTGCCAGCAGCTTTCGGGCTAACTATGGCTACACCTTC. This sequence encodes CASSFRANYGYTF.

This clone has more than one count but fewer than ten. This chain joins TRBV11-2 and TRBJ2-5, with D possibly TRBD2 on 5 matching bases. This CDR3 has 14 amino acids. V was trimmed by 5 bases and J by 1 base, leaving 11 bases between them. From germline, CDR1 is SGHAT and CDR2 FQNNGV. Written as DNA, the CDR3 is TGTGCCAGCAGCCAAGCGGCGTTCCAAGAGACCCAGTACTTC. It translates to CASSQAAFQETQYF.

This clone occurred once. The rearrangement uses TRBV7-2 and TRBJ2-7; TRBD1 matches at 9 bases. Germline V gene sequence: CDR1 SGHTA, CDR2 FQGNSA. CDR3 size: 13 residues. Trimming at V came to 4 bases and at J to 7 bases, leaving 5 bases not matched to a gene. CDR3 amino acids: CASSWDRVGEQYF. The CDR3 nucleotides are TGTGCCAGCAGCTGGGACAGGGTTGGAGAGCAGTACTTC.

V gene TRBV6-2 or TRBV6-3 combines with J gene TRBJ2-7, with 9 bases matching TRBD1. Germline assignment: CDR1 MNHEY and CDR2 SVGEGT. The length of the CDR3 is 15 residues. V trimming: 5 bases; J trimming: 6 bases; junction bases outside the gene matches: 11. The CDR3 sequence: CASSRPGQGPSEQYF. CDR3 DNA: TGTGCCAGCAGTCGGCCGGGACAGGGACCGTCCGAGCAGTACTTC.

The rearrangement uses TRBV7-9 and TRBJ2-1, with 11 positions matching TRBD2. V was clipped by 10 bases and J by 7 bases; unmatched bases: 9. This CDR3 has 14 amino acids. Germline assignment: CDR1 SEHNR and CDR2 FQNEAQ (reference sequence). DNA of the CDR3: TGTGCCACCCCGGGACTAGCGGACAGGAATGAGCAGTTCTTC. Translating gives CATPGLADRNEQFF.